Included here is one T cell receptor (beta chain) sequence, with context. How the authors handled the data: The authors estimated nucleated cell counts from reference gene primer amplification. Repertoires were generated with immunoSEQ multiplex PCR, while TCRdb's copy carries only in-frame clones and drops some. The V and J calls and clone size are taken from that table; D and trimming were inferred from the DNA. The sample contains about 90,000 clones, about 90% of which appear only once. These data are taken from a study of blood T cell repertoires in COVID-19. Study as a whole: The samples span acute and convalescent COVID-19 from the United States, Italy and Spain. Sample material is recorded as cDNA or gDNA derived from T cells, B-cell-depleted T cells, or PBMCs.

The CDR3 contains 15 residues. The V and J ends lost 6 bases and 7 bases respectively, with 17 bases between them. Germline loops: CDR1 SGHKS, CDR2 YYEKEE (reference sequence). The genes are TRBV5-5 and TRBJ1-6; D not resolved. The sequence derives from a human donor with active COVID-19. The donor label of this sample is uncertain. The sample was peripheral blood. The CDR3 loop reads CASNSLRAVNSPLHF. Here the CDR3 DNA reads TGTGCCAGCAACTCCTTGAGGGCGGTAAATTCACCCCTCCACTTT.